The 6 T cell receptor beta chains below all came from one sample that was sequenced in a study of blood T cell repertoires in COVID-19. Method: immunoSEQ multiplex PCR; TCRdb's copy keeps in-frame clones and lacks some. Of some 130,000 clones in the sample, around 80% are singletons; the top ten hold about a tenth. Sequencing used peripheral blood. These receptors all stem from a man in his sixties who had recovered from COVID-19.

This clone occurred once. V and J are TRBV15 and TRBJ1-3, with D possibly TRBD1 on 6 matching bases. Germline V gives CDR1 LNHNV, CDR2 YYDKDF (reference sequence). Between the trimmed V and J ends, which lost 0 bases and 4 bases, there was a span of 19 bases. This CDR3 is 18 amino acids long. The CDR3 DNA reads TGTGCCACCAGCAGAGATCGGAGGACAGTGGCTATCGGAAACACCATATATTTT. Translated, it gives CATSRDRRTVAIGNTIYF.

The J gene is TRBJ2-4, the V gene TRBV4-3; possibly TRBD1 for D (6 bases). V lost 0 bases and J 0 bases, leaving 15 bases between the germline ends. Germline assignment: CDR1 LGHNA and CDR2 YSLEER. The CDR3 is 18 amino acids. CDR3 DNA sequence: TGCGCCAGCAGCCAAGAAGGTGGGGGCAGGGGAGCCAAAAACATTCAGTACTTC. It specifies CASSQEGGGRGAKNIQYF.

This clone was observed many times. V usage is TRBV15 and J usage is TRBJ2-1; 9 bases match TRBD1. The CDR3 runs to 15 residues. Germline loops: CDR1 LNHNV, CDR2 YYDKDF (reference sequence). The junction had 5 bases not matched to a gene; V was cut back by 0 bases and J by 8 bases. CDR3 region: CATSRETGGQDEQFF. In nucleotides, the CDR3 is TGTGCCACCAGCAGAGAGACAGGGGGGCAGGATGAGCAGTTCTTC.

This chain joins TRBV6-8 and TRBJ2-1; 7 bases are a match to TRBD2. The CDR3 runs 19 residues. Germline V gene sequence: CDR1 MNHGY, CDR2 SAAAGT. The V and J ends lost 0 bases and 3 bases, in that order; junction bases with no gene match: 14. The CDR3 DNA sequence: TGTGCCAGCAGTTACTCGAGCGAGCGGGGAGTCCACTGCTACAATGAGCAGTTCTTC. Protein product: CASSYSSERGVHCYNEQFF.

The chain employs TRBV14 and TRBJ1-6; D gene unclear. Per the germline V gene, CDR1 is SGHDN and CDR2 is FVKESK. Trimming cost V 4 bases and J 0 bases, with 4 bases left between them. CDR3 length equals 14 residues. The CDR3 nucleotides read TGTGCCAGCAGCCTCGGCTCCTATAATTCACCCCTCCACTTT. Its translation is CASSLGSYNSPLHF.

V gene TRBV7-2 combines with J gene TRBJ1-2, with D possibly being TRBD1 (5 bases). The CDR3 extends over 14 amino acids. Trimming shortened V by 5 bases and J by 4 bases, and 14 bases separated the two germline ends. From germline, CDR1 is SGHTA and CDR2 FQGNSA. DNA of the CDR3: TGTGCCAGCAGCCCTGGGGGACTGCTCTATGGCTACACCTTC. Its translation is CASSPGGLLYGYTF. Variable domain in full (rest from reference TRBV7-2 and TRBJ1-2): GAGVSQSPSNKVTEKGKDVELRCDPISGHTALYWYRQSLGQGLEFLIYFQGNSAPDKSGLPSDRFSAERTGGSVSTLTIQRTQQEDSAVYLCASSPGGLLYGYTFGSGTRLTVV.